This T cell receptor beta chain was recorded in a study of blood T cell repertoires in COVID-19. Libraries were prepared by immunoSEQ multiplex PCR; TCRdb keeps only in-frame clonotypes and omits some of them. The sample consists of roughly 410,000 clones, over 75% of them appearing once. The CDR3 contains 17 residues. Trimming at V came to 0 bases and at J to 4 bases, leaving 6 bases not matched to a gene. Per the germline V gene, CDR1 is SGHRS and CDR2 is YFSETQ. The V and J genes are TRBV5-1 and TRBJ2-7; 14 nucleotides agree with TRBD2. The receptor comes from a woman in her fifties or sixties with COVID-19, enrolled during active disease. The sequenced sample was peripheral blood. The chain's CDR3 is CASSLGTSGGSGYEQYF. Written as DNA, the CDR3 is TGCGCCAGCAGCTTGGGGACTAGCGGGGGGTCCGGGTACGAGCAGTACTTC. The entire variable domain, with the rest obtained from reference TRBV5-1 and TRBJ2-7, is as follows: KAGVTQTPRYLIKTRGQQVTLSCSPISGHRSVSWYQQTPGQGLQFLFEYFSETQRNKGNFPGRFSGRQFSNSRSEMNVSTLELGDSALYLCASSLGTSGGSGYEQYFGPGTRLTVT.